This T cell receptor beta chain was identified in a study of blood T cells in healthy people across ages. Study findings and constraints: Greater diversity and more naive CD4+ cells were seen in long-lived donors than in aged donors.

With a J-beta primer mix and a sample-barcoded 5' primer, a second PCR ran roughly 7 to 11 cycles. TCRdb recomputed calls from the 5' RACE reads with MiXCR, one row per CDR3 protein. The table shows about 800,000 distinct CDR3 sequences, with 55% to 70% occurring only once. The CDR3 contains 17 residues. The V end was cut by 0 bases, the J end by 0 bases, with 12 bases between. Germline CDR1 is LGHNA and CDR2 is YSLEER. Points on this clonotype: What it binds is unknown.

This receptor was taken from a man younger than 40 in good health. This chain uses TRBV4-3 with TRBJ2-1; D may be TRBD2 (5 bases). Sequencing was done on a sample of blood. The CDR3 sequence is CASSQDARRSSYNEQFF. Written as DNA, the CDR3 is TGCGCCAGCAGCCAAGATGCGAGGAGGAGCTCCTACAATGAGCAGTTCTTC.